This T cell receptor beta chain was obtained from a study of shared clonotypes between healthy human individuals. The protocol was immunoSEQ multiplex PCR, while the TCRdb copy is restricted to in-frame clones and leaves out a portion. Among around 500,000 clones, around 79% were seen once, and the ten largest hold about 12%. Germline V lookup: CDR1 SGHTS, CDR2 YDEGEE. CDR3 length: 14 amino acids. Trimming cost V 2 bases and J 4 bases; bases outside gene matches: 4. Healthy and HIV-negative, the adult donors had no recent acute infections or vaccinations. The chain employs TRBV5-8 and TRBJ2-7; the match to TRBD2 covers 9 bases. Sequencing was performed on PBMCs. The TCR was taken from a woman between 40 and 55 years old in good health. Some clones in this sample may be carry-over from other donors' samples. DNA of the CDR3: TGTGCCAGCAGCTTTAGCGGGAGAGGGTACGAGCAGTACTTC. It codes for CASSFSGRGYEQYF. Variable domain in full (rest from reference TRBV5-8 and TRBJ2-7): EAGVTQSPTHLIKTRGQQATLRCSPISGHTSVYWYQQALGLGLQFLLWYDEGEERNRGNFPPRFSGRQFPNYSSELNVNALELEDSALYLCASSFSGRGYEQYFGPGTRLTVT.